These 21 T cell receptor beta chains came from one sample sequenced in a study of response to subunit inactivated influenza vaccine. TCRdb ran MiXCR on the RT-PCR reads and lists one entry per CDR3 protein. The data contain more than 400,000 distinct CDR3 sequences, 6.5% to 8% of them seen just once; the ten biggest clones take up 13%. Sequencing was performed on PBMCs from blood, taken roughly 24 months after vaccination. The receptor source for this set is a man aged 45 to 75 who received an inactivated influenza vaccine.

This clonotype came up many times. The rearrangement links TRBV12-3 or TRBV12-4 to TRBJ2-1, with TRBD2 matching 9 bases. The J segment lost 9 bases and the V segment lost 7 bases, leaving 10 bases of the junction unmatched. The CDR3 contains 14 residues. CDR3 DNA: TGTGCCAGCACCACTGCGGGAGGGCCAGGTGAGCAGTTCTTC. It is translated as CASTTAGGPGEQFF.

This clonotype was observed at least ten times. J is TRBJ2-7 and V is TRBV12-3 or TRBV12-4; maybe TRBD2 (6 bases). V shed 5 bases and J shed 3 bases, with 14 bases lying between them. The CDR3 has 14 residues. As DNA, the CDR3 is TGTGCCAGCAGTATCGGGACTTGGGGCTACGAGCAGTACTTC. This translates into CASSIGTWGYEQYF.

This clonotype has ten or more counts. The CDR3 loop is CASSPLLGDGGQYF. In DNA, the CDR3 is TGTGCCAGCAGCCCCTTGTTGGGGGACGGAGGGCAGTACTTC. V gene TRBV2 combines with J gene TRBJ2-7; the D call may be TRBD1 or TRBD2 (5 bases each). The CDR3 length is 14 residues. V was shortened by 6 bases and J by 9 bases, with 21 bases between the two germline ends. Germline assignment: CDR1 SNHLY and CDR2 FYNNEI. The complete variable domain, with remaining parts taken from reference TRBV2 and TRBJ2-7, reads EPEVTQTPSHQVTQMGQEVILRCVPISNHLYFYWYRQILGQKVEFLVSFYNNEISEKSEIFDDQFSVERPDGSNFTLKIRSTKLEDSAMYFCASSPLLGDGGQYFGPGTRLTVT.

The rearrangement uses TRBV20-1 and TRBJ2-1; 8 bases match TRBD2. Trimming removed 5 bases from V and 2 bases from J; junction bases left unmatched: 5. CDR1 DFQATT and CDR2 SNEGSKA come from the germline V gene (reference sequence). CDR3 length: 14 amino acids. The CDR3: CSAPGGAAYNEQFF. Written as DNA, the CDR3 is TGCAGTGCTCCCGGGGGGGCAGCCTACAATGAGCAGTTCTTC.

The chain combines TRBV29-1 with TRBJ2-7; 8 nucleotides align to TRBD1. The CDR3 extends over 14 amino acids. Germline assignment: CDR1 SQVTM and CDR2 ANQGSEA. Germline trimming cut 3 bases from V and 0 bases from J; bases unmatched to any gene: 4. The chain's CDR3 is CSVEGTGNSYEQYF. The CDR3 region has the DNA TGCAGCGTTGAGGGGACAGGAAACTCCTACGAGCAGTACTTC.

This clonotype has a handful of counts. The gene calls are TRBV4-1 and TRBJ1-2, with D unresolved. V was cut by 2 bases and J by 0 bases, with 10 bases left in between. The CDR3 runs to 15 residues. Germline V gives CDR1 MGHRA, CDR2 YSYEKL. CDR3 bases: TGCGCCAGCAGCCAATCTGTATTAGCTAACTATGGCTACACCTTC. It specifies CASSQSVLANYGYTF.

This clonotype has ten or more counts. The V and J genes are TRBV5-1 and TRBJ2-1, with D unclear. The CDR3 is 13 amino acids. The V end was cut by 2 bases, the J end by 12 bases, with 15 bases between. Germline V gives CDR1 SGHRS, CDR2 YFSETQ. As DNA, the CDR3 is TGCGCCAGCAGCTTCTCGACCCGAGCAGTGCAGTTCTTC. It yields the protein CASSFSTRAVQFF.

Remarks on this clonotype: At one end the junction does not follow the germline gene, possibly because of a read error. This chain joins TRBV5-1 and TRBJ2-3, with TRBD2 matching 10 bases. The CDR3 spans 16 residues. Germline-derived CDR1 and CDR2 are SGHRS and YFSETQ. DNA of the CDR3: TGCGCCAACAGCAAGGTGCTAGCGGGAGATGTAGATACGCGGTATTTT. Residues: CANSKVLAGDVDTRYF.

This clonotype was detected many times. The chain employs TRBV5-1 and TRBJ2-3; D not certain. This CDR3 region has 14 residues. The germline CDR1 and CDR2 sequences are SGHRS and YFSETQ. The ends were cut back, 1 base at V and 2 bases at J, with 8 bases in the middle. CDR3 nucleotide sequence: TGCGCCAGCAGCTTGAACAGCTACACAGATACGCAGTATTTT. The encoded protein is CASSLNSYTDTQYF. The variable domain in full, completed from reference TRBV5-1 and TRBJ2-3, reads KAGVTQTPRYLIKTRGQQVTLSCSPISGHRSVSWYQQTPGQGLQFLFEYFSETQRNKGNFPGRFSGRQFSNSRSEMNVSTLELGDSALYLCASSLNSYTDTQYFGPGTRLTVL.

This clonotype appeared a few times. The CDR3 sequence is CSAPGLAGTFQETQYF. Here the CDR3 DNA reads TGCAGTGCACCGGGACTAGCGGGGACCTTTCAAGAGACCCAGTACTTC. The chain carries TRBV20-1 and TRBJ2-5; 13 bases align to TRBD2. CDR1 and CDR2 from the germline V gene are DFQATT and SNEGSKA (reference sequence). This CDR3 spans 16 amino acids. With 6 bases clipped from V and 2 bases from J, the junction kept 9 bases outside the gene matches.

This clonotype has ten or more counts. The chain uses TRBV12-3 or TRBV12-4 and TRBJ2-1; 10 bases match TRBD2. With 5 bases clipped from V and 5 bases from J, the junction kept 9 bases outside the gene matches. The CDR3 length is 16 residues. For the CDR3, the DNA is TGTGCCAGCAGTCGAATGCTAGCGGGAGTAGACAATGAGCAGTTCTTC. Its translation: CASSRMLAGVDNEQFF.

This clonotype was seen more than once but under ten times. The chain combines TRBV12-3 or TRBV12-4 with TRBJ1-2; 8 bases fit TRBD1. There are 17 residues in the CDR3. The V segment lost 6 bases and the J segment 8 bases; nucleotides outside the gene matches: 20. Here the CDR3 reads CASSNPASTGEKGGYTF. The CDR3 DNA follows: TGTGCCAGCAGCAACCCTGCATCGACAGGGGAAAAAGGGGGCTACACCTTC.

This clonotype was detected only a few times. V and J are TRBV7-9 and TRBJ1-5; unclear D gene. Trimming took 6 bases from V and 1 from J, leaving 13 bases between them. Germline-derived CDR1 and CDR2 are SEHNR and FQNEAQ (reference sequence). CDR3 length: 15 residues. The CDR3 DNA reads TGTGCCAGCAGTAGGGCAGGAGCCAGCAATCAGCCCCAGCATTTT. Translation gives CASSRAGASNQPQHF.

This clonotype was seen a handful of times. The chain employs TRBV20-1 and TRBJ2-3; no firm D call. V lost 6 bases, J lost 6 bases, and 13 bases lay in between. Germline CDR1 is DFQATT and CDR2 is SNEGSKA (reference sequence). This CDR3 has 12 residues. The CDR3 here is CSAPPLGDTQYF. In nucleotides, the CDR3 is TGCAGTGCCCCACCCCTTGGTGATACGCAGTATTTT.

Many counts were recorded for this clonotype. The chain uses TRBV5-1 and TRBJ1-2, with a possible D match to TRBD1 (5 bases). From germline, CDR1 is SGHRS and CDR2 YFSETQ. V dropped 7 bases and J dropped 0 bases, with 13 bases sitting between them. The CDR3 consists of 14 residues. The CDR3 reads CASSGTETNYGYTF. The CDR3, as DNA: TGCGCCAGCTCCGGGACGGAGACTAACTATGGCTACACCTTC.

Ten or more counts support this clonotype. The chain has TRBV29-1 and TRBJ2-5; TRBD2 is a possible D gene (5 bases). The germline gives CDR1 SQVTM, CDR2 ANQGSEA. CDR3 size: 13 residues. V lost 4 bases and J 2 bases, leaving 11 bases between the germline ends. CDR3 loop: CSVARTGQETQYF. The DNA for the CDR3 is TGCAGCGTTGCCAGGACGGGACAAGAGACCCAGTACTTC.

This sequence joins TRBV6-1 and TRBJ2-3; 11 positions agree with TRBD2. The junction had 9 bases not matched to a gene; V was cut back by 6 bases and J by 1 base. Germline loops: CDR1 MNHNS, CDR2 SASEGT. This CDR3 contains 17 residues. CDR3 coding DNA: TGTGCCAGCAGCCGAATACTAGCGGGAGAAGGCACAGATACGCAGTATTTT. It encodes CASSRILAGEGTDTQYF.

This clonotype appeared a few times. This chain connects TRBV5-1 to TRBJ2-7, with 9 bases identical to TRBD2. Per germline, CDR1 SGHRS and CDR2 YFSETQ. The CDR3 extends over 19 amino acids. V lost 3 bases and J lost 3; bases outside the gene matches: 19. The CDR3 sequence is CASSSEGRGVAGASYEQYF. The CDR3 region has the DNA TGCGCCAGCAGCTCAGAGGGACGGGGTGTAGCGGGAGCGAGCTACGAGCAGTACTTC.

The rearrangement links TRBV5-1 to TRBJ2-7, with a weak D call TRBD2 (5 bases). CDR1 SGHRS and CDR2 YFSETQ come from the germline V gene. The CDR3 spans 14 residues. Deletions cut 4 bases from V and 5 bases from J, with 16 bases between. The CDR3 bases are TGCGCCAGCAGCGTCTACGGCGGAGCGGACGAGCAGTACTTC. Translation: CASSVYGGADEQYF.

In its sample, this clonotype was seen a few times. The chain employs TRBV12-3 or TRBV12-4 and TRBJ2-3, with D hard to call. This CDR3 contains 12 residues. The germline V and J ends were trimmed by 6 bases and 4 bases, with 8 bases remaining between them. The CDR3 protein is CASRFGSDTQYF. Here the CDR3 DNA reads TGTGCCAGCAGGTTCGGGTCAGATACGCAGTATTTT.

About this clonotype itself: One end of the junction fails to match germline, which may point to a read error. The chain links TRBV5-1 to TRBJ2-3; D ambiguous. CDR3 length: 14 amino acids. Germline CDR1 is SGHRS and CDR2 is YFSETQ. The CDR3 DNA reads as TGCGCCGGCAGCTTGGATTCGGGTAGAGATACGCAGTATTTT. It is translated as CAGSLDSGRDTQYF.